This T cell receptor beta chain was obtained from a study of T cell repertoires in ileal Crohn's disease. Study-level points and caveats: Active smokers at surgery had more clonal expansions than non-smokers. Sorted CD8 T cells held more high-frequency clones than CD4. All patients with clonality above 26.8% had endoscopic recurrence.

Germline V gene sequence: CDR1 LNHDA, CDR2 SQIVND (reference sequence). Trimming stripped 8 bases from V and 3 bases from J, with 8 bases between. This CDR3 is 12 amino acids long. Adults with ileal or ileocolonic Crohn's disease and an indication for resection were eligible. Profiled with immunoSEQ multiplex PCR; TCRdb holds only in-frame clones, not every one. The table lists roughly 2,400 clones, just under 85% of them singletons, with roughly 7.3% in the top ten. Comments on this clone: Its target is unknown.

The receptor was isolated from an adult with Crohn's disease. The gene calls are TRBV19 and TRBJ1-5; D gene ambiguous. The source material was ileal tissue. The CDR3 here is CASSQLNQPQHF. The CDR3 DNA reads as TGTGCCAGTTCCCAGCTCAATCAGCCCCAGCATTTT.